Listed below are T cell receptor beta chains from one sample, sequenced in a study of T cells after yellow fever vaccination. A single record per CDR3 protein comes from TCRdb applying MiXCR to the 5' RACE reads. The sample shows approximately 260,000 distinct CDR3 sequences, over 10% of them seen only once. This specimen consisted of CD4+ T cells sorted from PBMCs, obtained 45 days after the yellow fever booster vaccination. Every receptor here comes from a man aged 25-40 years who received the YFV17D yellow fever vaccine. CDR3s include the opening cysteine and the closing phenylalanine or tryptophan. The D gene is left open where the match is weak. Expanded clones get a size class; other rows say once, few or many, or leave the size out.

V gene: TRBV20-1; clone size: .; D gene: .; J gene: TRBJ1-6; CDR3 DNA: TGCAGTGCTAGAGACCCTGCCGGGGGGCAAGTTGGAGCCCTCCACTTT; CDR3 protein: CSARDPAGGQVGALHF
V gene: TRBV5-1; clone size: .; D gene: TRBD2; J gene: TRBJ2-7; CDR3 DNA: TGCGCCAGCAGCTTGGGGACTAGCGGGAACATTGGCGAGCAGTACTTC; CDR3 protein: CASSLGTSGNIGEQYF
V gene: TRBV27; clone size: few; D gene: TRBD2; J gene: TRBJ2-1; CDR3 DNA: TGTGCCAGCAGTTTATTCCCTAGCGGGGGGCGGAATGAGCAGTTCTTC; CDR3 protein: CASSLFPSGGRNEQFF
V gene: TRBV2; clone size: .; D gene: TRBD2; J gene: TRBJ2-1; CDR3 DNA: TGTGCCAGCAGTCCACTAGCGACCTACAATGAGCAGTTCTTC; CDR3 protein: CASSPLATYNEQFF
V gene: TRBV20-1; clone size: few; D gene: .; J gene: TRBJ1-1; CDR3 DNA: TGCAGTGCTAGCGCTAGCACTGAAGCTTTCTTT; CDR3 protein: CSASASTEAFF
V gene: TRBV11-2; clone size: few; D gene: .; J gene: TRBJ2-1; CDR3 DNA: TGTGCCAGCAGCTTAGAGGGGGGGGGACACATCTCCTACAATGAGCAGTTCTTC; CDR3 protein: CASSLEGGGHISYNEQFF
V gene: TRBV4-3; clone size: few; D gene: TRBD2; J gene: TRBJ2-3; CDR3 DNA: TGCGCCAGCAGCCAAGACCGACTAGCGGGAGTGGCACAGTATTTT; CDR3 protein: CASSQDRLAGVAQYF
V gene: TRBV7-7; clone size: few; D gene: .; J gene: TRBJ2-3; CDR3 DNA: TGTGCTAGCAGCCCCTCCGGGCTCGTGACCGATACGCAGTATTTT; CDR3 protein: CASSPSGLVTDTQYF
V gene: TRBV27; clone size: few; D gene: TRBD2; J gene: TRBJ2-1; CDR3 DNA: TGTGCCAGCAGTCAGCGGGAGGGTCACAATGAGCAGTTCTTC; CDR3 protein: CASSQREGHNEQFF
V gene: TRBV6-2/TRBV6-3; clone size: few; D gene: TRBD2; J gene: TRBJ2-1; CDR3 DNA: TGTGCCAGCAGTTACTTGGCTTTAGTTGGCGGGAGGCGAAATGAGCAGTTCTTC; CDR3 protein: CASSYLALVGGRRNEQFF
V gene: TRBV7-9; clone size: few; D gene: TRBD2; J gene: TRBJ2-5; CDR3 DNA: TGTGCCAGCAGCTACGCATATAGCGGGAGTCTGGAGACCCAGTACTTC; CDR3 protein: CASSYAYSGSLETQYF
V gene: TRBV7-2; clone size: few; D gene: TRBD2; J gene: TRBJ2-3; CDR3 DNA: TGTGCCAGCAGCTTTTCAAGCGGGAGTACAGATACGCAGTATTTT; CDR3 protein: CASSFSSGSTDTQYF
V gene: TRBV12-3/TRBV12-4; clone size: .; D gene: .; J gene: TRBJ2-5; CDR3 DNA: TGTGCCAGCAGTCGGGACACTGGAGAGACCCAGTACTTC; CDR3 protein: CASSRDTGETQYF
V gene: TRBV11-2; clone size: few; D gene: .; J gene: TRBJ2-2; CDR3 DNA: TGTGCCACGCCGGTAGACCTAGCGACCGGGGAGCTGTTTTTT; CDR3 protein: CATPVDLATGELFF
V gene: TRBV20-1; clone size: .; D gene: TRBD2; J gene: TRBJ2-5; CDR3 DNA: TGCAGTGCTCTGGGACTAGTGGGAGAGACCCAGTACTTC; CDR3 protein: CSALGLVGETQYF
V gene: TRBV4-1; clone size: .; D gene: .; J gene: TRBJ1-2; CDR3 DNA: TGCGCCAGCAGCCAAGGGTCGGGGTTCGGCTACACCTTC; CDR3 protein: CASSQGSGFGYTF
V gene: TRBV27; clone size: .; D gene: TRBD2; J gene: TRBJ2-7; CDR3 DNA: TGTGCCAGCAGGGGAAGCGGGAGAACGAACGAGCAGTACTTC; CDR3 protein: CASRGSGRTNEQYF
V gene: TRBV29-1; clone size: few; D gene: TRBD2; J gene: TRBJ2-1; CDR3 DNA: TGCAGCGAATCGAGCGGGAGGTTAAATGAGCAGTTCTTC; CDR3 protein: CSESSGRLNEQFF
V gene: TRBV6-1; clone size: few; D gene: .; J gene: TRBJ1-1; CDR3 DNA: TGTGCCAGCCAGGGGAGAGGGTACACTGAAGCTTTCTTT; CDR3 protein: CASQGRGYTEAFF
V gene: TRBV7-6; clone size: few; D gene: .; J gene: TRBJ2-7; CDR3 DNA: TGTGCCAGCAGCTTAGAGGTGGGACGCTCCTACGAGCAGTACTTC; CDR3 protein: CASSLEVGRSYEQYF
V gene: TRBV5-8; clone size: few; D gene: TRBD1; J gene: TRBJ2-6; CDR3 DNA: TGTGCCAGCAGCGAGAGATACGACAGGGCGGGGGCCAACGTCCTGACTTTC; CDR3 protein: CASSERYDRAGANVLTF
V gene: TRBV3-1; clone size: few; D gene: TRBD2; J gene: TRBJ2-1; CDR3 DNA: TGTGCCAGCAGCCAAGAAGGCGGGAGGGACCTCAATGAGCAGTTCTTC; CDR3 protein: CASSQEGGRDLNEQFF
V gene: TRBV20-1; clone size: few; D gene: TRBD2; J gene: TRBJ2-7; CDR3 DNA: TGCAGTGCGTATTCCGGGACTAGCGGAACCTACGAGCAGTACTTC; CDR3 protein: CSAYSGTSGTYEQYF
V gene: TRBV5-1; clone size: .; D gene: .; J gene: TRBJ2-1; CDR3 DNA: TGCGCCAGCAGTTTCCAGGGAAAGGGAAATGAGCAGTTCTTC; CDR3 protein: CASSFQGKGNEQFF
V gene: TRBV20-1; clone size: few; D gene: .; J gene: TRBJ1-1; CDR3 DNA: TGCAGTGCTTTGAGACCGACCTCGAACACTGAAGCTTTCTTT; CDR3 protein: CSALRPTSNTEAFF
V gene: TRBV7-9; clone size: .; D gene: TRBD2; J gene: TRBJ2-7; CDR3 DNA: TGTGCCAGCACCGGTAGCGGGAGGGTGGGGGAAGGAGAGCAGTACTTC; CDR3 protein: CASTGSGRVGEGEQYF
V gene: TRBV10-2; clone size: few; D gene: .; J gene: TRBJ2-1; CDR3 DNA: TGCGCCAACAGACTTGGAGGAACTGAGCAGTTCTTC; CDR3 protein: CANRLGGTEQFF
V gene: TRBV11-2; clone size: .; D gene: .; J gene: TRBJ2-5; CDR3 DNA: TGTGCCAGCAGCTTGGGTGGGTCGGCCGTAGAGACCCAGTACTTC; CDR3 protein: CASSLGGSAVETQYF
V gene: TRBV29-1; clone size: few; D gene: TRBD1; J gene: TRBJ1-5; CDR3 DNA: TGCAGCGTTGACTTAGGGACAGGAAATCAGCCCCAGCATTTT; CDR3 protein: CSVDLGTGNQPQHF
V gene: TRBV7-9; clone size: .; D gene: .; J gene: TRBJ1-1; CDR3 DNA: TGTGCCAGCAGCTTAGGGGTTGAAAACACTGAAGCTTTCTTT; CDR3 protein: CASSLGVENTEAFF
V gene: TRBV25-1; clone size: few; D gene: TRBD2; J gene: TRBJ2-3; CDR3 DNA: TGTGCCAGCAGTGAATGGGGAGGGCGCACAGATACGCAGTATTTT; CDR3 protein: CASSEWGGRTDTQYF